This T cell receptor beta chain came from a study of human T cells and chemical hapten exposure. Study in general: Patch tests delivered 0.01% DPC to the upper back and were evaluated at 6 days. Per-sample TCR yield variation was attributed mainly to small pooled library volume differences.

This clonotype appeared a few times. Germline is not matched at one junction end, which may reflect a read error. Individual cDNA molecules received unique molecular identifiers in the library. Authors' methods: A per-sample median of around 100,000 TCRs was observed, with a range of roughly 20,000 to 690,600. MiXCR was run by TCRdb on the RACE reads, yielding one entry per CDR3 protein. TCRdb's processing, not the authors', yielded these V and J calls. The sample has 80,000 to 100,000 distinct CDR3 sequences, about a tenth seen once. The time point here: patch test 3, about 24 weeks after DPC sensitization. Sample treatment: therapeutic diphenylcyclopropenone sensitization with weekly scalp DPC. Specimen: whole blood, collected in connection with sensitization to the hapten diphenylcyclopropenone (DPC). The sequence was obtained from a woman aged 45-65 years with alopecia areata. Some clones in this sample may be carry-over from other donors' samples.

CDR3 sequence reads: CASVPPDTYVQYF. As DNA, the CDR3 is TGTGCCAGCGTTCCCCCGGATACCTACGTGCAGTACTTC. J is TRBJ2-7 and V is TRBV27, with D hard to call. The CDR3 covers 13 residues. Germline V gene sequence: CDR1 MNHEY, CDR2 SMNVEV (reference sequence).